These 27 T cell receptor beta chains originate from one sample sequenced in a study of memory CD4+ T cells and cytomegalovirus serostatus. Single viable CD3+CD4+CD8-CD45RO+ cells were sorted as the memory CD4+ T cells. The method was immunoSEQ multiplex PCR; TCRdb's version includes in-frame clones alone and lacks a portion of them. The top ten hold approximately 0.55% of the sample, which has over 40,000 clones, 82% seen once. The specimen sequenced was memory CD4+ T cells from blood. The receptors derive from an adult in good health and CMV-seronegative.

The rearrangement joins TRBV9 to TRBJ2-2; D is perhaps TRBD1 (6 bases). Germline V gene data show CDR1 as SGDLS and CDR2 as YYNGEE. V lost 4 bases to trimming and J lost 6 bases, with 19 bases between them. This CDR3 has 16 residues. DNA of the CDR3: TGTGCCAGCAGCACCGACACAGGGCTGGACGCCGGGGAGCTGTTTTTT. It translates to CASSTDTGLDAGELFF. The entire variable domain, with the rest obtained from reference TRBV9 and TRBJ2-2, is as follows: DSGVTQTPKHLITATGQRVTLRCSPRSGDLSVYWYQQSLDQGLQFLIQYYNGEERAKGNILERFSAQQFPDLHSELNLSSLELGDSALYFCASSTDTGLDAGELFFGEGSRLTVL.

J is TRBJ2-3 and V is TRBV28; 10 positions agree with TRBD2. V was clipped by 5 bases and J by 6 bases; unmatched bases: 5. This CDR3 region has 14 residues. Germline loops: CDR1 MDHEN, CDR2 SYDVKM. CDR3 amino acids: CASSSGGARDTQYF. Here the CDR3 DNA reads TGTGCCAGCAGTAGCGGGGGGGCCCGTGATACGCAGTATTTT.

The chain uses TRBV6-1 and TRBJ1-1; no firm D call. V was shortened by 2 bases and J by 0 bases, with 10 bases between the two germline ends. Germline V CDR1 and CDR2: MNHNS, SASEGT. The CDR3 consists of 15 residues. CDR3 DNA sequence: TGTGCCAGCAGTGAAAGGCCACAGATGAACACTGAAGCTTTCTTT. Translation: CASSERPQMNTEAFF.

This clone was found once. This rearrangement joins TRBV6-5 to TRBJ1-6; the match to TRBD1 covers 7 bases. This CDR3 is 15 amino acids long. V shed 0 bases and J 6 bases; nucleotides not matched to a gene: 2. CDR1 and CDR2 from the germline V gene are MNHEY and SVGAGI. In DNA, the CDR3 is TGTGCCAGCAGTTACTCGGGACAGATTAATTCACCCCTCCACTTT. This gives the protein CASSYSGQINSPLHF.

V and J are TRBV12-5 and TRBJ1-1; D ambiguous. V was trimmed by 4 bases and J by 7 bases, leaving 13 bases between them. Germline V gene data show CDR1 as LGHNT and CDR2 as FRNRAP. The CDR3 extends over 13 amino acids. The CDR3 reads CASGSRYFDEAFF. The DNA of the CDR3 is TGTGCTAGTGGTTCCAGGTATTTTGATGAAGCTTTCTTT.

The genes are TRBV4-1 and TRBJ1-1; D perhaps matches TRBD1 (5 bases). Germline values: CDR1 MGHRA, CDR2 YSYEKL. Between the trimmed V and J ends, which lost 1 base and 0 bases, there was a span of 9 bases. The CDR3 is 15 residues long. CDR3 DNA: TGCGCCAGCAGCCAAGGTCAGGGACTGAACACTGAAGCTTTCTTT. Translated: CASSQGQGLNTEAFF.

The table lists this clone with a count of one. V is TRBV2 and J is TRBJ1-2; D gene unclear. The CDR3 spans 13 residues. Germline assignment: CDR1 SNHLY and CDR2 FYNNEI. The V end lost 2 bases, the J end lost 4 bases, and 8 bases lay between the germline ends. CDR3 DNA: TGTGCCAGCAGTGAACGGGTTATCTATGGCTACACCTTC. Its protein product is CASSERVIYGYTF. The variable domain in full, with the rest retrieved from reference TRBV2 and TRBJ1-2, is EPEVTQTPSHQVTQMGQEVILRCVPISNHLYFYWYRQILGQKVEFLVSFYNNEISEKSEIFDDQFSVERPDGSNFTLKIRSTKLEDSAMYFCASSERVIYGYTFGSGTRLTVV.

The chain links TRBV4-3 to TRBJ1-1; no reliable D call. In germline, CDR1 is LGHNA, CDR2 YSLEER. V was cut by 1 base and J by 2 bases, with 14 bases left in between. The CDR3 is made up of 16 amino acids. In DNA form, the CDR3 reads TGCGCCAGCAGCCAAGGTGGTTTTTCCGAAAACACTGAAGCTTTCTTT. Its translation is CASSQGGFSENTEAFF.

This clone was picked up one time. This chain links TRBV7-2 with TRBJ1-6; 9 bases align to TRBD1. The CDR3 is 16 amino acids. Germline V gene data show CDR1 as SGHTA and CDR2 as FQGNSA. J lost 7 bases, V lost 5 bases, and 9 bases had no gene match. Here the CDR3 DNA reads TGTGCCAGCAGCCAGAGAGGAGACAGGGGGAATTCACCCCTCCACTTT. Translation: CASSQRGDRGNSPLHF.

This chain uses TRBV27 with TRBJ2-3; 7 positions match TRBD2. This CDR3 is 16 amino acids long. V shed 6 bases, J shed 0 bases, and the junction held 9 bases outside the gene matches. Germline CDR1 MNHEY, CDR2 SMNVEV (reference sequence). CDR3 sequence reads: CASSHLLAGSTDTQYF. CDR3 in DNA: TGTGCCAGCAGCCACCTCTTAGCGGGTAGCACAGATACGCAGTATTTT.

The rearrangement joins TRBV29-1 to TRBJ2-5; D possibly uses TRBD1 or TRBD2 (5 bases each). Trimming cost V 0 bases and J 2 bases, with 10 bases left between them. The CDR3 loop spans 14 amino acids. Germline CDR1 SQVTM, CDR2 ANQGSEA. In nucleotides, the CDR3 is TGCAGCGTTGAAGATCGGGGCAGTCAAGAGACCCAGTACTTC. Residues: CSVEDRGSQETQYF.

This clone was found once. The chain combines TRBV7-2 with TRBJ2-5, with D possibly matching TRBD1 (5 bases). The germline CDR1 and CDR2 sequences are SGHTA and FQGNSA. V was pared by 1 base and J by 9 bases, with 12 bases between. This CDR3 has 13 residues. The CDR3 here is CASSLGTLGAQYF. CDR3 coding DNA: TGTGCCAGCAGCTTAGGGACCCTAGGGGCCCAGTACTTC.

The V and J genes are TRBV29-1 and TRBJ2-7; D remains ambiguous. Germline CDR1 SQVTM, CDR2 ANQGSEA. The CDR3 has 13 amino acids. Trimming pared 5 bases from V and 4 bases from J, leaving 15 bases between. The chain's CDR3 is CSVSGQSGYEQYF. The DNA of the CDR3 is TGCAGCGTTTCCGGCCAAAGTGGTTACGAGCAGTACTTC.

This clone was found once. This chain uses TRBV5-1 with TRBJ2-5; 7 positions match TRBD2. This CDR3 has 15 residues. V shed 2 bases and J 1 base; nucleotides not matched to a gene: 5. CDR1 and CDR2 from the germline V gene are SGHRS and YFSETQ. The CDR3 here is CASSFWRGTQETQYF. The CDR3 DNA is TGCGCCAGCAGCTTTTGGCGGGGGACCCAAGAGACCCAGTACTTC.

This sequence joins TRBV11-3 and TRBJ2-3, with TRBD2 matching 14 bases. CDR3 length: 17 residues. Germline lookup yields CDR1 SGHNT and CDR2 YENEEA. V shed 3 bases, J shed 4 bases, and the junction held 6 bases outside the gene matches. CDR3: CASSFGGTSGGSDTQYF. The CDR3 DNA reads TGTGCCAGCAGCTTTGGCGGGACTAGCGGGGGTTCAGATACGCAGTATTTT.

The chain combines TRBV7-2 with TRBJ1-5; D is unresolved. This CDR3 is 16 amino acids long. The V and J ends lost 3 bases and 1 base respectively, with 13 bases between them. Germline V gene sequence: CDR1 SGHTA, CDR2 FQGNSA. The CDR3 is CASSFMTGGSNQPQHF. CDR3 sequence (DNA): TGTGCCAGCAGCTTCATGACGGGAGGGAGCAATCAGCCCCAGCATTTT.

This rearrangement joins TRBV29-1 to TRBJ2-6, with D possibly matching TRBD2 (6 bases). In germline, CDR1 is SQVTM, CDR2 ANQGSEA. The V gene lost 1 base and the J gene lost 3 bases, with 10 bases spanning the gap. The length of the CDR3 is 15 residues. CDR3 loop: CSVEAFGGGANVLTF. The CDR3 DNA reads TGCAGCGTTGAAGCCTTCGGGGGTGGGGCCAACGTCCTGACTTTC.

This clone has just one count. In DNA, the CDR3 is TGTGCCAGCAGCCTCTCAGGGACTGGCTACACCTTC. This translates into CASSLSGTGYTF. The V call is TRBV5-6, the J call TRBJ1-2; possible D gene TRBD1, 5 bases. Between the trimmed V and J ends, which lost 4 bases and 7 bases, there was a span of 11 bases. The CDR3 covers 12 residues. Germline lookup yields CDR1 SGHDT and CDR2 YYEEEE.

Of note for this clone: Other nucleotide sequences in the sample specify the same CDR3. This sequence joins TRBV7-8 and TRBJ1-6; D perhaps matches TRBD1 (5 bases). V lost 5 bases to trimming and J lost 16 bases, with 15 bases between them. Germline V gene lookup returns CDR1 SGHVS and CDR2 FQNEAQ. The CDR3 covers 12 residues. The DNA for the CDR3 is TGTGCCAGCAGCACCCGGGGGTCTCGACTCCACTTT. Protein: CASSTRGSRLHF.

The rearrangement joins TRBV28 to TRBJ2-1, with a tentative D call TRBD2 (6 bases). Looked up from germline, CDR1 is MDHEN and CDR2 is SYDVKM. The CDR3 extends over 14 amino acids. V lost 7 bases to trimming and J lost 4 bases, with 14 bases between them. For the CDR3, the DNA is TGTGCCAGCAAAGGTAGCGGAACTTACAATGAGCAGTTCTTC. It translates to CASKGSGTYNEQFF. The full variable domain, its missing parts supplied by reference TRBV28 and TRBJ2-1, is DVKVTQSSRYLVKRTGEKVFLECVQDMDHENMFWYRQDPGLGLRLIYFSYDVKMKEKGDIPEGYSVSREKKERFSLILESASTNQTSMYLCASKGSGTYNEQFFGPGTRLTVL.

This chain links TRBV19 with TRBJ1-1; TRBD1 agrees at 7 bases. The junction had 6 bases not matched to a gene; V was cut back by 4 bases and J by 1 base. Germline CDR1 is LNHDA and CDR2 is SQIVND (reference sequence). This CDR3 has 15 residues. The CDR3: CASSTGGGQNTEAFF. DNA for the CDR3: TGTGCCAGTAGTACAGGAGGGGGCCAGAACACTGAAGCTTTCTTT.

The rearrangement links TRBV7-2 to TRBJ1-1; D is perhaps TRBD1 (6 bases). V lost 2 bases, J lost 4 bases, and 11 bases lay in between. Per the germline V gene, CDR1 is SGHTA and CDR2 is FQGNSA. The CDR3 runs 14 residues. CDR3 in amino acids: CASSLRGRITEAFF. The CDR3 nucleotides are TGTGCCAGCAGCTTACGGGGGCGGATCACTGAAGCTTTCTTT.

This clone was observed a handful of times. The chain recombines TRBV5-4 with TRBJ2-5, with TRBD2 identical over 13 bases. The germline gives CDR1 SGHNT, CDR2 YYREEE (reference sequence). The CDR3 covers 15 residues. V trimming: 2 bases; J trimming: 4 bases; junction bases outside the gene matches: 2. CDR3 in DNA: TGTGCCAGCAGCTTAAGGACTAGCGGGGGAGAGACCCAGTACTTC. Encoded protein: CASSLRTSGGETQYF.

With regard to this clone: Being one base from a much bigger clone, this may be a read error. The identical CDR3 is also encoded by other nucleotide sequences in the sample. The gene calls are TRBV10-3 and TRBJ1-3, with D unresolved. V dropped 4 bases and J dropped 0 bases, with 7 bases sitting between them. Per the germline V gene, CDR1 is ENHRY and CDR2 is SYGVKD. The CDR3 length is 14 residues. CDR3 DNA sequence: TGTGCCATCAGTGCGGTGAGCTCTGGAAACACCATATATTTT. The encoded protein is CAISAVSSGNTIYF.

The chain links TRBV19 to TRBJ1-1, with D possibly matching TRBD1 (5 bases). The V gene lost 7 bases and the J gene lost 6 bases, with 21 bases spanning the gap. The CDR3 consists of 15 residues. Germline CDR1 and CDR2: LNHDA and SQIVND (reference sequence). The CDR3 nucleotides read TGTGCCAGTACCCGGCAGGGAGAAGTAAGCGCTGAAGCTTTCTTT. As protein: CASTRQGEVSAEAFF.

This sequence joins TRBV27 and TRBJ2-2; D not resolved. The V gene's germline CDR1 is MNHEY and CDR2 SMNVEV (reference sequence). The V gene lost 5 bases and the J gene lost 7 bases, with 17 bases spanning the gap. CDR3 length: 15 amino acids. This chain's CDR3 is CASSPSFSVGGELFF. The CDR3 DNA reads as TGTGCCAGCAGTCCAAGTTTTTCAGTAGGCGGGGAGCTGTTTTTT.

V and J are TRBV11-2 and TRBJ2-2, with D tentatively TRBD1 (6 bases). This CDR3 is 15 amino acids long. Per germline, CDR1 SGHAT and CDR2 FQNNGV. Deletions cut 5 bases from V and 1 base from J, with 11 bases between. The chain's CDR3 is CASSALGQNTGELFF. The CDR3 bases are TGTGCCAGCAGCGCCCTGGGACAGAACACCGGGGAGCTGTTTTTT.